Listed here are 19 T cell receptor beta chains from one sample, sequenced in a study of vaccination effects on CD4 cells after COVID-19. No antigen has been assigned to these receptors. Here immunoSEQ multiplex PCR was the method, and the copy in TCRdb shows in-frame clones only, minus some. The data hold around 45,000 clones, with roughly 79% observed a single time. Antigen-specific CD4+ T cell clonotypes were called by their expansion after viral peptide-pool culture in ViraFEST. The authors isolated CD4+ T cells after approximately 9 days of culture. Among the vaccine recipients, none had a prior SARS-CoV-2 infection, and nucleocapsid antibodies were negative. Sample: CD4+ T cells from PBMCs cultured with SARS-CoV-2 spike peptides, taken before COVID-19 vaccination. Every receptor here comes from a human donor who received a COVID-19 vaccine.

The V and J genes are TRBV6-5 and TRBJ1-2; tentatively, D is TRBD1 (6 bases). The CDR3 contains 14 residues. The V gene lost 0 bases and the J gene lost 8 bases, with 13 bases spanning the gap. Germline V CDR1 and CDR2: MNHEY, SVGAGI. DNA for the CDR3: TGTGCCAGCAGTTACTCGGGGACATCGAGAGGCTACACCTTC. Protein sequence: CASSYSGTSRGYTF.

Written as DNA, the CDR3 is TGCGCCAGCAGCCAGCCACGCGAGGGATTAAGGACCCAGTACTTC. Translation gives CASSQPREGLRTQYF. The chain has TRBV4-1 and TRBJ2-5; maybe TRBD2 (5 bases). The V gene lost 3 bases and the J gene lost 7 bases, with 18 bases spanning the gap. CDR1 is MGHRA and CDR2 is YSYEKL in the germline V gene. This CDR3 is built from 15 residues.

The rearrangement uses TRBV3-1 (or the pseudogene TRBV3-2) and TRBJ2-3, with TRBD2 as a possible D gene (6 bases). The CDR3 runs 16 residues. The V end lost 3 bases, the J end lost 2 bases, and 15 bases lay between the germline ends. CDR1 and CDR2 from the germline V gene are LGHDT and YNNKEL (reference sequence). As DNA, the CDR3 is TGTGCCAGCAGCCACTTCGGCGGGGTCGACACAGATACGCAGTATTTT. Protein product: CASSHFGGVDTDTQYF.

The chain combines TRBV5-5 with TRBJ1-5; D is undetermined. V was cut by 2 bases and J by 4 bases, with 10 bases left in between. The CDR3 totals 14 residues. Germline V CDR1 and CDR2: SGHKS, YYEKEE (reference sequence). CDR3 protein: CASSFQPPNQPQHF. CDR3 nucleotide sequence: TGTGCCAGCAGCTTTCAACCACCAAATCAGCCCCAGCATTTT. Full variable domain (missing parts from reference TRBV5-5 and TRBJ1-5): DAGVTQSPTHLIKTRGQQVTLRCSPISGHKSVSWYQQVLGQGPQFIFQYYEKEERGRGNFPDRFSARQFPNYSSELNVNALLLGDSALYLCASSFQPPNQPQHFGDGTRLSIL.

This chain connects TRBV7-8 to TRBJ2-5; D is ambiguous. CDR1 and CDR2 from the germline V gene are SGHVS and FQNEAQ. The CDR3 is 14 amino acids. V was shortened by 5 bases and J by 0 bases, with 10 bases between the two germline ends. CDR3 protein: CASSRNSYQETQYF. For the CDR3, the DNA is TGTGCCAGCAGCCGTAACTCGTACCAAGAGACCCAGTACTTC.

This CDR3 reads CASRVGQGADGYTF. CDR3 in DNA: TGTGCCAGCAGAGTGGGACAGGGGGCGGATGGCTACACCTTC. The rearrangement uses TRBV2 and TRBJ1-2, with 12 bases lining up with TRBD1. With V trimmed by 6 bases and J by 6 bases, 5 bases remained unmatched. CDR1 and CDR2 from the germline V gene are SNHLY and FYNNEI. The CDR3 runs to 14 residues.

The rearrangement uses TRBV7-2 and TRBJ1-1; maybe TRBD1 (6 bases). CDR1 is SGHTA and CDR2 is FQGNSA in the germline V gene. This CDR3 is 15 amino acids long. The ends were cut back, 5 bases at V and 7 bases at J, with 20 bases in the middle. CDR3 residues: CASSIKSDSYSEAFF. In DNA, the CDR3 is TGTGCCAGCAGCATTAAATCGGACAGCTACAGTGAAGCTTTCTTT.

This sequence joins TRBV11-2 and TRBJ1-3, with D tentatively TRBD1 (6 bases). Trimming removed 5 bases at V and 0 bases at J, with 23 bases between. In germline, CDR1 is SGHAT, CDR2 FQNNGV. The CDR3 is 19 residues long. The CDR3 coding sequence is TGTGCCAGCAGCACAGACGTGACAGGCCTCATTTTCTCTGGAAACACCATATATTTT. It specifies CASSTDVTGLIFSGNTIYF. The full variable domain, rest sourced from reference TRBV11-2 and TRBJ1-3, is EAGVAQSPRYKIIEKRQSVAFWCNPISGHATLYWYQQILGQGPKLLIQFQNNGVVDDSQLPKDRFSAERLKGVDSTLKIQPAKLEDSAVYLCASSTDVTGLIFSGNTIYFGEGSWLTVV.

This rearrangement joins TRBV18 to TRBJ1-2; TRBD1 aligns across 9 bases. V lost 3 bases, J lost 3 bases, and 11 bases stayed unmatched. This CDR3 has 17 residues. Germline CDR1 is KGHSH and CDR2 is LQKENI. This chain's CDR3 is CASSPRPGQGSDYGYTF. CDR3 sequence (DNA): TGTGCCAGCTCACCCCGTCCAGGACAGGGGTCAGACTATGGCTACACCTTC. The whole variable domain, filled in from reference TRBV18 and TRBJ1-2, reads NAGVMQNPRHLVRRRGQEARLRCSPMKGHSHVYWYRQLPEEGLKFMVYLQKENIIDESGMPKERFSAEFPKEGPSILRIQQVVRGDSAAYFCASSPRPGQGSDYGYTFGSGTRLTVV.

The V gene is TRBV6-5, the J gene TRBJ1-6; D remains unclear. This CDR3 region has 11 residues. CDR1 and CDR2 from the germline V gene are MNHEY and SVGAGI. The V gene lost 9 bases and the J gene lost 8 bases, with 8 bases spanning the gap. The CDR3, as DNA: TGTGCCAGTTTAATGGATTCACCCCTCCACTTT. Residues: CASLMDSPLHF.

CDR3 nucleotides: TGTGCCAGCAGTTTAGGGGACGGAGTGAGCTACACCTTC. This gives the protein CASSLGDGVSYTF. The chain recombines TRBV12-3 or TRBV12-4 with TRBJ1-2, with D maybe TRBD1 (5 bases). V lost 1 base and J lost 9, with 12 bases in between. The CDR3 spans 13 residues.

V and J are TRBV19 and TRBJ2-3; the match to TRBD1 covers 7 bases. The CDR3 is 14 residues long. With 5 bases clipped from V and 3 bases from J, the junction kept 5 bases outside the gene matches. Germline CDR1 and CDR2: LNHDA and SQIVND (reference sequence). DNA of the CDR3: TGTGCCAGTAGTGATGACAGGGCTACAGATACGCAGTATTTT. Amino acids: CASSDDRATDTQYF.

This clone occurred once. This chain connects TRBV25-1 to TRBJ1-3, with 7 bases that match TRBD1. Germline trimming cut 4 bases from V and 4 bases from J; bases unmatched to any gene: 13. CDR1 and CDR2 from the germline V gene are MGHDK and SYGVNS. CDR3 size: 17 residues. The DNA for the CDR3 is TGTGCCAGCAGTGCTTTGACGGTGACAGGGACGGGAAACACCATATATTTT. It specifies CASSALTVTGTGNTIYF.

This clone has only a few counts. J is TRBJ2-5 and V is TRBV5-1, with D possibly called TRBD1 or TRBD2 (5 bases each). The CDR3 runs 15 residues. V was trimmed by 2 bases and J by 2 bases, leaving 13 bases between them. Germline lookup yields CDR1 SGHRS and CDR2 YFSETQ. DNA of the CDR3: TGCGCCAGCAGCTTCGAGGGGCAAGGACAAGAGACCCAGTACTTC. Its protein product is CASSFEGQGQETQYF.

The chain links TRBV24-1 to TRBJ1-1, with TRBD1 as a possible D gene (5 bases). CDR1 is KGHDR, CDR2 SFDVKD, per germline. This CDR3 contains 15 residues. Trimming removed 6 bases from V and 1 base from J, with 14 bases in between. This CDR3 reads CATSSATAGNTEAFF. DNA for the CDR3: TGTGCCACCAGTAGCGCGACAGCAGGGAACACTGAAGCTTTCTTT.

The CDR3 DNA reads as TGTGCCACCAGTGATTTTACTAGCAATCAGCCCCAGCATTTT. It codes for CATSDFTSNQPQHF. The chain uses TRBV24-1 and TRBJ1-5; D remains ambiguous. Germline V gives CDR1 KGHDR, CDR2 SFDVKD. CDR3 size: 14 residues. V was clipped by 1 base and J by 0 bases, with 3 bases between them.

In this sample, this clone turned up a few times. This chain connects TRBV4-1 to TRBJ2-2; unclear D gene. V was trimmed by 5 bases and J by 4 bases, leaving 14 bases between them. The CDR3 totals 15 residues. Germline V gene sequence: CDR1 MGHRA, CDR2 YSYEKL. DNA of the CDR3: TGCGCCAGCAGCTTTAGACCCGGTACCACCGGGGAGCTGTTTTTT. It is translated as CASSFRPGTTGELFF.

V and J are TRBV11-2 and TRBJ2-5; D is unclear. V was shortened by 1 base and J by 4 bases, with 4 bases between the two germline ends. The germline gives CDR1 SGHAT, CDR2 FQNNGV. The CDR3 length is 12 residues. The CDR3 coding sequence is TGTGCCAGCAGCTTAGGCGTAGAGACCCAGTACTTC. This gives the protein CASSLGVETQYF.

This clone appeared a few times. V and J are TRBV3-1 (or the pseudogene TRBV3-2) and TRBJ1-2; no definite D call. CDR3 size: 13 residues. The V end lost 5 bases, the J end lost 4 bases, and 11 bases lay between the germline ends. CDR1 is LGHDT and CDR2 is YNNKEL in the germline V gene (reference sequence). The DNA for the CDR3 is TGTGCCAGCAGCATCCGGGGTCTCTATGGCTACACCTTC. Its translation: CASSIRGLYGYTF.